One and the same sample provided the 10 T cell receptor beta chains below, sequenced in a study of blood T cell repertoires in COVID-19. Sequencing used immunoSEQ multiplex PCR; TCRdb keeps in-frame clones, though not all of them. The table records around 290,000 clones, about nine tenths of them present only once. Sequencing input: peripheral blood. Every receptor here comes from a woman in her 30s with COVID-19, enrolled during active disease.

The chain combines TRBV28 with TRBJ1-2; D perhaps matches TRBD1 (6 bases). CDR3 size: 16 residues. CDR1 MDHEN and CDR2 SYDVKM come from the germline V gene. V dropped 3 bases and J dropped 3 bases, with 17 bases sitting between them. The CDR3 DNA is TGTGCCAGCAGTTTGCACGTCGGGGCAGGGGACTATGGCTACACCTTC. The encoded protein is CASSLHVGAGDYGYTF.

The chain uses TRBV10-1 and TRBJ2-7; D remains ambiguous. The germline V gene has CDR1 WNHNN and CDR2 SYGVQD (reference sequence). Trimming took 3 bases from V and 6 from J, leaving 12 bases between them. The CDR3 has 13 amino acids. The CDR3 sequence is CASSDMETGEQYF. CDR3 coding DNA: TGCGCCAGCAGTGATATGGAAACGGGCGAGCAGTACTTC.

As concerns this clone: The sample has other DNA sequences that encode this CDR3 too. The gene calls are TRBV27 and TRBJ2-7, with a tentative D call TRBD1 (5 bases). The CDR3 extends over 14 amino acids. Germline V CDR1 and CDR2: MNHEY, SMNVEV (reference sequence). Trimming shortened V by 6 bases and J by 2 bases, and 14 bases separated the two germline ends. CDR3 DNA sequence: TGTGCCAGCAGCCCAGCCACAGGCGCCTACGAGCAGTACTTC. It translates to CASSPATGAYEQYF.

The rearrangement joins TRBV10-1 to TRBJ2-7; 8 nucleotides agree with TRBD1. CDR1 WNHNN and CDR2 SYGVQD come from the germline V gene (reference sequence). V lost 5 bases to trimming and J lost 5 bases; unmatched junction nucleotides: 8. The CDR3 covers 14 residues. CDR3 amino acids: CASSREQGVNEQYF. For the CDR3, the DNA is TGCGCCAGCAGTCGAGAACAGGGGGTAAACGAGCAGTACTTC.

The rearrangement links TRBV25-1 to TRBJ1-1, with 8 bases aligning to TRBD1. The CDR3 spans 13 residues. V gave up 9 bases and J gave up 6 bases; unmatched junction bases: 9. Germline V gene lookup returns CDR1 MGHDK and CDR2 SYGVNS. The CDR3 spells CASGQGAVAEAFF. DNA for the CDR3: TGTGCCAGTGGCCAGGGGGCGGTCGCTGAAGCTTTCTTT.

The chain uses TRBV19 and TRBJ1-6, with D tentatively TRBD1 (5 bases). Germline V lookup: CDR1 LNHDA, CDR2 SQIVND (reference sequence). The V and J ends lost 5 bases and 8 bases respectively, with 7 bases between them. The CDR3 is 12 amino acids. DNA for the CDR3: TGTGCCAGTAGTCCGGGGGATTCACCCCTCCACTTT. Translated, it gives CASSPGDSPLHF. Supplemented by reference TRBV19 and TRBJ1-6, the full variable domain reads DGGITQSPKYLFRKEGQNVTLSCEQNLNHDAMYWYRQDPGQGLRLIYYSQIVNDFQKGDIAEGYSVSREKKESFPLTVTSAQKNPTAFYLCASSPGDSPLHFGNGTRLTVT.

The V call is TRBV12-3 or TRBV12-4, the J call TRBJ2-7; 7 bases align to TRBD1. CDR3 size: 13 residues. V was pared by 3 bases and J by 2 bases, with 1 base of the junction left unmatched. The CDR3, as DNA: TGTGCCAGCAGTTTGACAGGGACCTACGAGCAGTACTTC. This codes for CASSLTGTYEQYF.

V and J are TRBV2 and TRBJ2-1; 8 bases agree with TRBD2. Germline values: CDR1 SNHLY, CDR2 FYNNEI. CDR3 length equals 17 residues. V was pared by 4 bases and J by 4 bases, with 12 bases of the junction left unmatched. This CDR3 is CASSVSPPSGLYNEQFF. The CDR3 nucleotides read TGTGCCAGCAGTGTTTCCCCTCCTAGCGGGCTTTACAATGAGCAGTTCTTC.

The chain combines TRBV14 with TRBJ1-1; perhaps TRBD1 as D (6 bases). V was pared by 2 bases and J by 6 bases, with 13 bases between. This CDR3 region has 14 residues. CDR1 and CDR2 (germline): SGHDN, FVKESK. DNA for the CDR3: TGTGCCAGCAGCCAACGAGTACAGGGTGCTGAAGCTTTCTTT. This codes for CASSQRVQGAEAFF.

This clone turned up a few times. The chain combines TRBV21-1 with TRBJ1-5; the table's D call TRBD1 went unverified against the DNA. TRBV21-1 is labeled a pseudogene. The CDR3 extends over 16 amino acids. DNA of the CDR3: TGTGCCAGCAGCAAAGCGTATTGGACAGTGGATCAGCCCCAGCATTTT. Residues: CASSKAYWTVDQPQHF.